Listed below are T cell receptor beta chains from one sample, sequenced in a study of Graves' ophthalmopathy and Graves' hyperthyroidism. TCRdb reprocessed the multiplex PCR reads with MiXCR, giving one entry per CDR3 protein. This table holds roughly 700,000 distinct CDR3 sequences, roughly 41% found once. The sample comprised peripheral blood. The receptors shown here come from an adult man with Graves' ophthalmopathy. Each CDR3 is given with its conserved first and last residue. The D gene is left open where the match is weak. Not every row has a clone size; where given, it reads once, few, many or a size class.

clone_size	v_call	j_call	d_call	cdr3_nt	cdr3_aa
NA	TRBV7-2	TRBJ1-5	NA	TGTGCCAGCAGCTTAGGTCGCGGGAGGGCCCAGCATTTT	CASSLGRGRAQHF
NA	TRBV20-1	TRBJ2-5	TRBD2	TGCAGTGCTAGAGAGGGACTAGCAGCCTCAGAGACCCAGTACTTC	CSAREGLAASETQYF
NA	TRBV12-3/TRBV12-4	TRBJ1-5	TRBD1	TGTGCCAGCAGATCGACAGGGTATAGCAATCAGCCCCAGCATTTT	CASRSTGYSNQPQHF
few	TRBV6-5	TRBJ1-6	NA	TGTGCCAGCAGCCGGGGACCGCTCAGCTCCTATAATTCACCCCTCCACTTT	CASSRGPLSSYNSPLHF
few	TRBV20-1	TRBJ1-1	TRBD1	TGCAGTGCTATCTCAGGGGGTGTGGCTGAAGCTTTCTTT	CSAISGGVAEAFF
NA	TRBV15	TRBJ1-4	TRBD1	TGTGCCACCAGCAGCGGACAGGGGACTGGGGAAAAACTGTTTTTT	CATSSGQGTGEKLFF
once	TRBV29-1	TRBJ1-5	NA	TGCAGCGTTGAAGGCCCGACCCAAAAGACCCAGCATTTT	CSVEGPTQKTQHF
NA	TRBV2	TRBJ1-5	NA	TGTGCCAGCAGTGCTAGCGTAAGGGTCGGTCAGCCCCAGCATTTT	CASSASVRVGQPQHF
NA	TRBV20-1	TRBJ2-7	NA	TGCAGTGCTTTTAACCGGGATGGGGACGAGCAGTACTTC	CSAFNRDGDEQYF
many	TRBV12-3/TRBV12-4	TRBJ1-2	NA	TGTCAGACACGGGGACCAGATGGCTACACCTTC	CQTRGPDGYTF
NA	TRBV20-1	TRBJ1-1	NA	TGCAGTGCCACAGCCGGGGCGGACACTGAAGCTTTCTTT	CSATAGADTEAFF
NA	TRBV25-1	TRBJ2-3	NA	TGTGCCAGCAGTGGACCCTACCCTTTTGCCAATACGCAGTATTTT	CASSGPYPFANTQYF
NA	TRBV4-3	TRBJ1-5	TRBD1	TGCGCCAGCAGCCAAGGAGAGGGGGCGGGCGGTCAGCCCCAGCATTTT	CASSQGEGAGGQPQHF
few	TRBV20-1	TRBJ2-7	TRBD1	TGCAGTGCTTCAGACAGGGGCCTTTACCACGAGCAGTACTTC	CSASDRGLYHEQYF
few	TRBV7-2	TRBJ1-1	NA	TGTGCCAGCAGCTTGGTTAGCGGGGACACTGAAGCTTTCTTT	CASSLVSGDTEAFF
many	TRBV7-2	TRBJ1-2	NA	TGTGCCAGCAGCCCAGGCTCCTATGGCTACACCTTC	CASSPGSYGYTF
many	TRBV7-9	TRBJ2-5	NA	TGTGCCAGCAGCCCAGTTTCGGGGGAGACCCAGTACTTC	CASSPVSGETQYF
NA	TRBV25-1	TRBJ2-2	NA	TGTGCCAGCAGTTCCGCAGGGAGTCCCGGGGAGCTGTTTTTT	CASSSAGSPGELFF
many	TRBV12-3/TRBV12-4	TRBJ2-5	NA	TGTGCCAGCAGTGTACCGGGCCAAGAGACCCAGTACTTC	CASSVPGQETQYF
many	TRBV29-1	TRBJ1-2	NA	TGCAGCGCAGGGACGGAGTACAACTATGGCTACACCTTC	CSAGTEYNYGYTF
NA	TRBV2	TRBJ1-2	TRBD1	TGTGCCAGCAATGGACAGGTCGGTGGCTACACCTTC	CASNGQVGGYTF
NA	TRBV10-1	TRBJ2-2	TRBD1	TGCGCCAGCAGTTCCGACAGGGGGAGGACCGGGGAGCTGTTTTTT	CASSSDRGRTGELFF